The 7 T cell receptor beta chains given below trace back to one sample, sequenced in a study of resident and recirculating memory T cells in vitiligo. This table comes from immunoSEQ multiplex PCR, and its TCRdb copy is limited to in-frame clones, with some not included. This sample has more than 70,000 clones; 92% occur once, and the top ten carry roughly 5%. The source material was blood. These receptors all come from a male donor with vitiligo.

The V call is TRBV6-5, the J call TRBJ1-4; perhaps TRBD1 as D (5 bases). Germline CDR1 is MNHEY and CDR2 is SVGAGI. V was trimmed by 0 bases and J by 3 bases, leaving 8 bases between them. CDR3 length: 15 amino acids. The CDR3 nucleotides read TGTGCCAGCAGTTACTCGAGACAGCCTAATGAAAAACTGTTTTTT. Translation gives CASSYSRQPNEKLFF.

This sequence joins TRBV7-8 and TRBJ2-2; 8 bases line up with TRBD1. This CDR3 has 14 residues. Losses at the gene ends were 1 base for V and 6 bases for J; bases not matched to a gene: 1. The germline gives CDR1 SGHVS, CDR2 FQNEAQ. The CDR3 DNA reads as TGTGCCAGCAGCTTAGTGGGACAGGCCGGGGAGCTGTTTTTT. It yields the protein CASSLVGQAGELFF.

The rearrangement uses TRBV27 and TRBJ2-5, with 8 bases identical to TRBD1. V dropped 3 bases and J dropped 3; count of bases not matched to a gene: 6. The CDR3 runs 15 residues. CDR1 and CDR2 (germline): MNHEY, SMNVEV (reference sequence). The CDR3 DNA reads TGTGCCAGCAGTTTTGGACAGGGAAGCAAAGAGACCCAGTACTTC. As protein: CASSFGQGSKETQYF.

The chain is built from TRBV5-1 and TRBJ2-3, with 9 positions matching TRBD1. Losses at the gene ends were 0 bases for V and 5 bases for J; bases not matched to a gene: 4. CDR1 is SGHRS and CDR2 is YFSETQ in the germline V gene. The CDR3 extends over 15 amino acids. In DNA form, the CDR3 reads TGCGCCAGCAGCTTGGGGACAGGGGTGAAAGATACGCAGTATTTT. This sequence encodes CASSLGTGVKDTQYF.

The chain combines TRBV5-4 with TRBJ2-7; the match to TRBD2 covers 9 bases. The V gene's germline CDR1 is SGHNT and CDR2 YYREEE (reference sequence). After removal of 0 bases from V and 0 bases from J, the junction contained 4 bases not matched to a gene. The CDR3 is made up of 16 amino acids. The CDR3 spells CASSLAAGGRSYEQYF. CDR3 bases: TGTGCCAGCAGCTTGGCGGCGGGAGGGCGCTCCTACGAGCAGTACTTC.

This chain connects TRBV10-2 to TRBJ2-1; D gene uncertain. Deletions cut 0 bases from V and 5 bases from J, with 8 bases between. Germline V gene data show CDR1 as WSHSY and CDR2 as SAAADI. The length of the CDR3 is 14 residues. The CDR3 DNA sequence: TGCGCCAGCAGTGAGTCGGGCTGGAACAATGAGCAGTTCTTC. Amino acids: CASSESGWNNEQFF.

About this clone itself: The junction does not match germline at one end; this may be a read error. Other DNA sequences of this sample code for an identical CDR3. The chain links TRBV7-6 to TRBJ2-2, with 11 bases lining up with TRBD1. Per the germline V gene, CDR1 is SGHVS and CDR2 is FNYEAQ. CDR3 length: 16 amino acids. The DNA for the CDR3 is TGCGCCAGCAGCTTATTAGGGGGACAGGGGGCCGGGGAGCTGTTTTTT. Protein product: CASSLLGGQGAGELFF.